Below, one T cell receptor beta chain is given with its context. Its antigen is undetermined. This record belongs to a study of T cell repertoires in cytomegalovirus infection. Turning to the study itself: An indication of both CMV infection and matching HLA type came from public TCR beta signatures. General observations from the study: Accumulated public TCR beta family frequency recognized individuals carrying CMV together with the relevant HLA. Ex vivo responses were dominated by HLA-C-restricted CMV-specific TCR beta clonotypes.

Germline V gene lookup returns CDR1 SQVTM and CDR2 ANQGSEA. The CDR3 runs to 14 residues. V gave up 0 bases and J gave up 5 bases, with 10 bases separating them. TCRdb processed the reads anew with MiXCR; each CDR3 protein has one entry. The table has 630,000 or so distinct CDR3 sequences, less than 25% seen once; the top ten hold 8%. J is TRBJ1-4 and V is TRBV29-1, with D tentatively TRBD1 (6 bases). The origin of this receptor is a human donor in good health (CMV status not recorded). Some clones in this sample may be carry-over from other donors' samples. The sequenced sample was CD8+ T cells from PBMCs. The CDR3 here is CSVEEGGQNEKLFF. The CDR3 DNA is TGCAGCGTTGAAGAGGGGGGGCAGAATGAAAAACTGTTTTTT.